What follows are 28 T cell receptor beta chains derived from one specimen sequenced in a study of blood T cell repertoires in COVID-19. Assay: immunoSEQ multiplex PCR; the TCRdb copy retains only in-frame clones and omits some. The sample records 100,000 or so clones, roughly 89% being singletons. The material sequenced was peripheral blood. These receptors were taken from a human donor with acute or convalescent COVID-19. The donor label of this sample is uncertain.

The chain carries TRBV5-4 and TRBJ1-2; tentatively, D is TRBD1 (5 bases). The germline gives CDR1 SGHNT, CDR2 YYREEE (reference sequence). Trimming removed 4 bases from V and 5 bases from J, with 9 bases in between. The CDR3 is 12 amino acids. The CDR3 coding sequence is TGTGCCAGCAGCGCGGACAAGTATGGCTACACCTTC. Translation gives CASSADKYGYTF.

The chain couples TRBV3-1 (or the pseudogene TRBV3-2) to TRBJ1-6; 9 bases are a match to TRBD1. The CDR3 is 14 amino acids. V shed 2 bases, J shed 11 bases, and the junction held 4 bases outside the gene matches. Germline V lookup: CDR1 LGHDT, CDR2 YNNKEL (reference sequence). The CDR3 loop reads CASSQWDRETPLHF. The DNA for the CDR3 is TGTGCCAGCAGCCAATGGGACAGGGAAACACCCCTCCACTTT.

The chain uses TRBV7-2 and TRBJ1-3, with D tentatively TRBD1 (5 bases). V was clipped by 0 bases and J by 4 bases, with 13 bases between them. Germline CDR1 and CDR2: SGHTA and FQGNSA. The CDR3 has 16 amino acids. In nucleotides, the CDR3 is TGTGCCAGCAGCTTAGCTGGGGCAAAGTCCGGAAACACCATATATTTT. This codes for CASSLAGAKSGNTIYF. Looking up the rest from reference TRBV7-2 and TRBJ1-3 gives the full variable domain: GAGVSQSPSNKVTEKGKDVELRCDPISGHTALYWYRQSLGQGLEFLIYFQGNSAPDKSGLPSDRFSAERTGGSVSTLTIQRTQQEDSAVYLCASSLAGAKSGNTIYFGEGSWLTVV.

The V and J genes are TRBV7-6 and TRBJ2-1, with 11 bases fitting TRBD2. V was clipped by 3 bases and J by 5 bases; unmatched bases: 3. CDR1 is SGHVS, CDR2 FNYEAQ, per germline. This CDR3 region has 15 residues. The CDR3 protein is CASSFSGRAHNEQFF. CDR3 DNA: TGTGCCAGCAGCTTTAGCGGGAGGGCACACAATGAGCAGTTCTTC.

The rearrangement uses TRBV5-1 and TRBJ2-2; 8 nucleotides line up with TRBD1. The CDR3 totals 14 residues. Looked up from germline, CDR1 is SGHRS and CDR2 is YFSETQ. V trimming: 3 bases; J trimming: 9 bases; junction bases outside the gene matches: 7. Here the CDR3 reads CASSSTQGAWELFF. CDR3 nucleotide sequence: TGCGCCAGCAGCTCAACGCAGGGGGCCTGGGAGCTGTTTTTT.

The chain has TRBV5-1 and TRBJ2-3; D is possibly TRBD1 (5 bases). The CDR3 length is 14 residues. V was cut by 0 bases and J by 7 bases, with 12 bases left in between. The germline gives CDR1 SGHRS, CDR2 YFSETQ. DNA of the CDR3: TGCGCCAGCAGCTTGGATGCAGGGCTGAATACGCAGTATTTT. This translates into CASSLDAGLNTQYF. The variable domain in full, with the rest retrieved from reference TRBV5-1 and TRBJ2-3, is KAGVTQTPRYLIKTRGQQVTLSCSPISGHRSVSWYQQTPGQGLQFLFEYFSETQRNKGNFPGRFSGRQFSNSRSEMNVSTLELGDSALYLCASSLDAGLNTQYFGPGTRLTVL.

CDR3 loop: CASSLLGDRGTEAFF. CDR3 sequence (DNA): TGTGCCAGCTCACTCCTGGGGGACAGGGGCACTGAAGCTTTCTTT. The V gene is TRBV18, the J gene TRBJ1-1; TRBD1 matches at 10 bases. CDR3 size: 15 residues. Trimming at V came to 4 bases and at J to 4 bases, leaving 6 bases not matched to a gene. In germline, CDR1 is KGHSH, CDR2 LQKENI.

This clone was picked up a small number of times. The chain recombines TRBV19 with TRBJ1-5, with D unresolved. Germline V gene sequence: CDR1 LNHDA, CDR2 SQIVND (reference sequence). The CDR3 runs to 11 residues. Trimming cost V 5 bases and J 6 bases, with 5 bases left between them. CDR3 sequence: CASSRGQPQHF. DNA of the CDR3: TGTGCCAGTAGTCGCGGTCAGCCCCAGCATTTT.

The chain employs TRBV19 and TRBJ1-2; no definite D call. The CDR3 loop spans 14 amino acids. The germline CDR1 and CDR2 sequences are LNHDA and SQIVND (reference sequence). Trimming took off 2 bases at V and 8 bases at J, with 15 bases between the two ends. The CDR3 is CASSINVEGYGYTF. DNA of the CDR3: TGTGCCAGTAGTATAAACGTAGAGGGTTACGGCTACACCTTC.

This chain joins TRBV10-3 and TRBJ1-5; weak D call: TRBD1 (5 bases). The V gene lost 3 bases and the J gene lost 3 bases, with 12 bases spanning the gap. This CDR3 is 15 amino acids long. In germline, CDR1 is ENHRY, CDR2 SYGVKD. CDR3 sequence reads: CAISDVGRDNQPQHF. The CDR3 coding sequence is TGTGCCATCAGTGATGTGGGCAGGGACAATCAGCCCCAGCATTTT.

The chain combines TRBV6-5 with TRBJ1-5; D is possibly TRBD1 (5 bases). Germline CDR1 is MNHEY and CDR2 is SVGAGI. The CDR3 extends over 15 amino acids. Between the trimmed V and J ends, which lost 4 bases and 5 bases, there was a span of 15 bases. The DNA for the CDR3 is TGTGCCAGCAGTTCGGGGGGATACAGAGATCAGCCCCAGCATTTT. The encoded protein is CASSSGGYRDQPQHF.

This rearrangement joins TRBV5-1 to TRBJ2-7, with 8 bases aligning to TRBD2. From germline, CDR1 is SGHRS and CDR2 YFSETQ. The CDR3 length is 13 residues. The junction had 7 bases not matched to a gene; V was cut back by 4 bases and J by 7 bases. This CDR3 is CASSRAGDREQYF. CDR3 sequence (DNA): TGCGCCAGCAGCAGAGCGGGAGATCGGGAGCAGTACTTC.

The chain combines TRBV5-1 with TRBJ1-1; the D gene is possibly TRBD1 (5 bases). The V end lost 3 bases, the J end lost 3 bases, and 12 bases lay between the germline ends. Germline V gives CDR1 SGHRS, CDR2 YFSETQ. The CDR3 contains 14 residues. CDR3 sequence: CASSSRGGDTEAFF. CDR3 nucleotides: TGCGCCAGCAGCTCGAGGGGAGGAGACACTGAAGCTTTCTTT.

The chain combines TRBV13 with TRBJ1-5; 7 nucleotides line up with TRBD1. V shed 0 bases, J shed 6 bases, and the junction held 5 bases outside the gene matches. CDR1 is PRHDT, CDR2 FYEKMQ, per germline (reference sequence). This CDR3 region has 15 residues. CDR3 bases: TGTGCCAGCAGCTTAGGGCAGGGGGGTGGTCAGCCCCAGCATTTT. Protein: CASSLGQGGGQPQHF.

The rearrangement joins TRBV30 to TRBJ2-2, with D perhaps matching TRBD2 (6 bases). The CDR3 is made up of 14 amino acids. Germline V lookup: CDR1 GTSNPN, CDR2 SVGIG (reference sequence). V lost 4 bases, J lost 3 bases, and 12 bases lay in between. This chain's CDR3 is CAWMSWGDTGELFF. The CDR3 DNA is TGTGCCTGGATGTCGTGGGGGGACACCGGGGAGCTGTTTTTT. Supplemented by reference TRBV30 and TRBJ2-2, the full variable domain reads SQTIHQWPATLVQPVGSPLSLECTVEGTSNPNLYWYRQAAGRGLQLLFYSVGIGQISSEVPQNLSASRPQDRQFILSSKKLLLSDSGFYLCAWMSWGDTGELFFGEGSRLTVL.

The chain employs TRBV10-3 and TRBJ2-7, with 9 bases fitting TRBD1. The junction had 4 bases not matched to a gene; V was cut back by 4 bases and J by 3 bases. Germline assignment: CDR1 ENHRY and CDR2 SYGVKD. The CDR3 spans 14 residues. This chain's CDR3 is CAISAGTGFYEQYF. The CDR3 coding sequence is TGTGCCATCAGTGCCGGGACAGGGTTCTACGAGCAGTACTTC.

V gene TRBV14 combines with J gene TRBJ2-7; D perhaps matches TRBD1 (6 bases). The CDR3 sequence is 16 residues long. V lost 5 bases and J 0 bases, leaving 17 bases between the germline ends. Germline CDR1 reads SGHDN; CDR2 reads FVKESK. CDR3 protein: CASSDSGDMTSYEQYF. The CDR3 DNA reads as TGTGCCAGCAGCGATTCCGGGGACATGACCTCCTACGAGCAGTACTTC.

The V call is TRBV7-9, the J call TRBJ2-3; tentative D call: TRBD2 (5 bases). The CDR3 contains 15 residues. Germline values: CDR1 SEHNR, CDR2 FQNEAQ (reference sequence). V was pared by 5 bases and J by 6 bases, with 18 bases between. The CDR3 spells CASSPRTAPGDTQYF. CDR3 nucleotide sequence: TGTGCCAGCAGCCCTCGGACTGCCCCGGGGGATACGCAGTATTTT.

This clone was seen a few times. The chain's CDR3 is CASSVLGDRAHEQYF. CDR3 bases: TGTGCCAGCAGCGTCCTGGGGGACAGGGCCCACGAGCAGTACTTC. The chain links TRBV28 to TRBJ2-7; 9 nucleotides match TRBD1. Germline CDR1 is MDHEN and CDR2 is SYDVKM. V lost 6 bases and J lost 5; bases outside the gene matches: 11. This CDR3 comprises 15 residues.

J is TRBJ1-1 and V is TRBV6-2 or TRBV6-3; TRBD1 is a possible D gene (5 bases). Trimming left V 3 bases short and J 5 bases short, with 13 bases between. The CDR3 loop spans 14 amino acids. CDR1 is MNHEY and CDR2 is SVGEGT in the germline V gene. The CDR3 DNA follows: TGTGCCAGCAGTTATTCCCAGGGTAGAACTGAAGCTTTCTTT. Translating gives CASSYSQGRTEAFF.

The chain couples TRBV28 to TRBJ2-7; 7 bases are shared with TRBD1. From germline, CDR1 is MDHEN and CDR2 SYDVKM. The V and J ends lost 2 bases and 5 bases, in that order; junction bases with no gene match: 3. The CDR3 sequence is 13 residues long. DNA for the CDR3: TGTGCCAGCAGTTTACGACAGGGTCACGAGCAGTACTTC. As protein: CASSLRQGHEQYF.

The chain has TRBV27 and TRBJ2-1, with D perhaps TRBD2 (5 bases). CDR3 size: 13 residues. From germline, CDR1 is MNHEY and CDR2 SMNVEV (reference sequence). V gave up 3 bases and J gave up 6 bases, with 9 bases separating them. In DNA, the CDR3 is TGTGCCAGCAGTTTCCGGGAAGTCAATGAGCAGTTCTTC. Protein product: CASSFREVNEQFF.

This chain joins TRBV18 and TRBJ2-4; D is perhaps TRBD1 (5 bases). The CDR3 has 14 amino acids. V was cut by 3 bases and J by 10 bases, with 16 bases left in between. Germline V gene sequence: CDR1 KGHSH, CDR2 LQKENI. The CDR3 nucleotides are TGTGCCAGCTCACCGGTCTCGACAGCCGCGATTCAGTACTTC. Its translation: CASSPVSTAAIQYF.

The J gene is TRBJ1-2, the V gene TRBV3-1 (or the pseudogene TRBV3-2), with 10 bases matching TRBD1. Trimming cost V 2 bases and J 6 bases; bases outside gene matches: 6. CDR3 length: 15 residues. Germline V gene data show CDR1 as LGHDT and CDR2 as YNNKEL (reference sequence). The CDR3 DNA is TGTGCCAGCAGCCAAACGACAGGGGGCTCGGATGGCTACACCTTC. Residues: CASSQTTGGSDGYTF.

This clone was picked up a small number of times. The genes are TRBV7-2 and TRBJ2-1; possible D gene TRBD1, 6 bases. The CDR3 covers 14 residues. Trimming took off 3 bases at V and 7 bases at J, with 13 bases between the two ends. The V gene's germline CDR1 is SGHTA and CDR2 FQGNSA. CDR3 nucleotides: TGTGCCAGCAGCTTCGCAGGGGCACGGAATGAGCAGTTCTTC. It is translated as CASSFAGARNEQFF.

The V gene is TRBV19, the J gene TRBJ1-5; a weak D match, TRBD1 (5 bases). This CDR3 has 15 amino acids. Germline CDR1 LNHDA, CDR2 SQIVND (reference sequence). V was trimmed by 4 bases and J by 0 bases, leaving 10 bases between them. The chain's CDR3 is CASSTGVYSNQPQHF. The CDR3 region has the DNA TGTGCCAGTAGTACGGGGGTATATAGCAATCAGCCCCAGCATTTT.

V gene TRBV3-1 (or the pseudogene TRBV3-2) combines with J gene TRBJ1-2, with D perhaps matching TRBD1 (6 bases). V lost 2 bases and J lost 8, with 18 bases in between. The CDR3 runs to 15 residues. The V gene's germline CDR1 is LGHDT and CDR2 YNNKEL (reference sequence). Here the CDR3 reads CASSQRGGGYGGYTF. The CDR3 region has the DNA TGTGCCAGCAGCCAAAGAGGGGGGGGATACGGCGGCTACACCTTC.

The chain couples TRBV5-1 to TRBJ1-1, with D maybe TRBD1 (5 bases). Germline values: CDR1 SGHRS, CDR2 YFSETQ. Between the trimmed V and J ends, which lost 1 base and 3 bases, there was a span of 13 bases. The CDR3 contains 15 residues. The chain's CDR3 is CASSLRQGKDTEAFF. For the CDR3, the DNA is TGCGCCAGCAGCTTGCGTCAGGGTAAGGACACTGAAGCTTTCTTT.